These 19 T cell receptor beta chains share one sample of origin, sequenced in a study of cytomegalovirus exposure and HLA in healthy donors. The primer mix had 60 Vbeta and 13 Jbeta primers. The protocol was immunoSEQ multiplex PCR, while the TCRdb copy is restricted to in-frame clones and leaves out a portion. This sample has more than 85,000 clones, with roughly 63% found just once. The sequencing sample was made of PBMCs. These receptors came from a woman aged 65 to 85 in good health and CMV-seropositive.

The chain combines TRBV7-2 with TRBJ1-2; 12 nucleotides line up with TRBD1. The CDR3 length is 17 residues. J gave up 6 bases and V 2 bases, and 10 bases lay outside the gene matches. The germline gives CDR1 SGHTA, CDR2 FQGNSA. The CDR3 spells CASSLPGTGGMVNGYTF. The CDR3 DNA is TGTGCCAGCAGCTTACCCGGGACAGGGGGCATGGTAAATGGCTACACCTTC.

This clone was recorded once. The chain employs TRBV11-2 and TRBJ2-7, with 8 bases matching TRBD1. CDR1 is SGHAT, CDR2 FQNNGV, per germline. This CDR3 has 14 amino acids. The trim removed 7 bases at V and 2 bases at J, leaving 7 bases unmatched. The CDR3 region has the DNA TGTGCCAGCAACCACGACAGGGGCCCCTACGAGCAGTACTTC. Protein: CASNHDRGPYEQYF.

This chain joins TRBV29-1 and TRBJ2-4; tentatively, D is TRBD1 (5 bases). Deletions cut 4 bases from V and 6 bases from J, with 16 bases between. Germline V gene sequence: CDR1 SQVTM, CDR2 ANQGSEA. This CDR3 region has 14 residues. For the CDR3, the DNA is TGCAGCGTTGTCACCTCAGGGCAAGGAAACATTCAGTACTTC. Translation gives CSVVTSGQGNIQYF.

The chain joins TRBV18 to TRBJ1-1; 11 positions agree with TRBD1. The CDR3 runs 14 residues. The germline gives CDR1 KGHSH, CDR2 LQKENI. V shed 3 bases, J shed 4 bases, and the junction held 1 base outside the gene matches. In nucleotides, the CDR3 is TGTGCCAGCTCACCCGGGACAGGGGGCACTGAAGCTTTCTTT. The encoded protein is CASSPGTGGTEAFF.

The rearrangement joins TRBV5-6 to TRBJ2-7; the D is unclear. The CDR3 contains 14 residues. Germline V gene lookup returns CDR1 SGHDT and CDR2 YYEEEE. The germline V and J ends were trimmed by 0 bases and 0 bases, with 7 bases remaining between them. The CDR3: CASSLGLLSYEQYF. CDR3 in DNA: TGTGCCAGCAGCTTGGGGCTCCTCTCCTACGAGCAGTACTTC.

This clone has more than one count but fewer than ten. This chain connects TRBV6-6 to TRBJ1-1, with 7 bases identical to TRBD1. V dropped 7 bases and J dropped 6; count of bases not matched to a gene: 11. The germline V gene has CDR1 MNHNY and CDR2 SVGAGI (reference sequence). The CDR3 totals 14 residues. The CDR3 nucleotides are TGTGCCAGCAAAATAAGGGGGCATAGCTCTGAAGCTTTCTTT. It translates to CASKIRGHSSEAFF.

This chain's CDR3 is CASRGVPANTEAFF. CDR3 nucleotide sequence: TGTGCCAGTAGAGGAGTCCCGGCGAACACTGAAGCTTTCTTT. This rearrangement joins TRBV19 to TRBJ1-1; D unclear. The CDR3 is made up of 14 amino acids. V lost 6 bases and J lost 1, with 12 bases in between. Germline loops: CDR1 LNHDA, CDR2 SQIVND (reference sequence).

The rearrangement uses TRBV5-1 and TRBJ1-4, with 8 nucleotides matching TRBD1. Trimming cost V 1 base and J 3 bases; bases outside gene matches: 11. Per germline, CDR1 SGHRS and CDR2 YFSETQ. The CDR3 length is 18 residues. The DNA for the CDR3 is TGCGCCAGCAGCTTGAGGGGACAGGCCCGAGGGGCTAATGAAAAACTGTTTTTT. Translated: CASSLRGQARGANEKLFF. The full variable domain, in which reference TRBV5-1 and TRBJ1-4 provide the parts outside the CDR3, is KAGVTQTPRYLIKTRGQQVTLSCSPISGHRSVSWYQQTPGQGLQFLFEYFSETQRNKGNFPGRFSGRQFSNSRSEMNVSTLELGDSALYLCASSLRGQARGANEKLFFGSGTQLSVL.

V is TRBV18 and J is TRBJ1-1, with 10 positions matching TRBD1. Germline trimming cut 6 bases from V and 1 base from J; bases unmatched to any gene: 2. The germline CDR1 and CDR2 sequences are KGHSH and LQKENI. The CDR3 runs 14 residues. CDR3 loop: CASSRDRGNTEAFF. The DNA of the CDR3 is TGTGCCAGCTCCCGGGACAGGGGGAACACTGAAGCTTTCTTT.

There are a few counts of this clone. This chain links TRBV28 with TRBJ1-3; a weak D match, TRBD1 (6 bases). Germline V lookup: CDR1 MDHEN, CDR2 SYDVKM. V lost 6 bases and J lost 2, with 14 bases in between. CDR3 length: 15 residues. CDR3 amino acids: CASRLRDMAGNTIYF. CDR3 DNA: TGTGCCAGCAGATTGAGGGACATGGCTGGAAACACCATATATTTT. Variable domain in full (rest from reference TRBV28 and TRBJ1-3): DVKVTQSSRYLVKRTGEKVFLECVQDMDHENMFWYRQDPGLGLRLIYFSYDVKMKEKGDIPEGYSVSREKKERFSLILESASTNQTSMYLCASRLRDMAGNTIYFGEGSWLTVV.

CDR3 region: CASSEAGLETQYF. In nucleotides, the CDR3 is TGTGCCAGCAGTGAGGCAGGGCTAGAGACCCAGTACTTC. This rearrangement joins TRBV2 to TRBJ2-5, with D tentatively TRBD1 (5 bases). This CDR3 contains 13 residues. Trimming removed 3 bases at V and 4 bases at J, with 9 bases between. Germline loops: CDR1 SNHLY, CDR2 FYNNEI.

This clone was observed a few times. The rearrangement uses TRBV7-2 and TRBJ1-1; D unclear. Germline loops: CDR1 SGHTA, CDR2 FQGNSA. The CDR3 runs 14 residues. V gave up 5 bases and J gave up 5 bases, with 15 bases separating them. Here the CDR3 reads CASSPANRGTEAFF. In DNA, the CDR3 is TGTGCCAGCAGCCCAGCCAATCGAGGGACTGAAGCTTTCTTT.

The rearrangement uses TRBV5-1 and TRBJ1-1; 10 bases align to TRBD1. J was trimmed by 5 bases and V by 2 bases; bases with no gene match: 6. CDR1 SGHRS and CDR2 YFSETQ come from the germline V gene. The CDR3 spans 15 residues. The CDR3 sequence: CASSFGTGEGTEAFF. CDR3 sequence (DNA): TGCGCCAGCAGCTTCGGGACAGGGGAGGGGACTGAAGCTTTCTTT.

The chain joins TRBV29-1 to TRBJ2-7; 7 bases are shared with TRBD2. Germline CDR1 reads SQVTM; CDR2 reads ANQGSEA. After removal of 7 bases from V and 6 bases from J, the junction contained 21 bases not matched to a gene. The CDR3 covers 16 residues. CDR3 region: CSAQSGPGGVGSEQYF. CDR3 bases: TGCAGCGCCCAGTCCGGACCGGGAGGAGTTGGAAGCGAGCAGTACTTC.

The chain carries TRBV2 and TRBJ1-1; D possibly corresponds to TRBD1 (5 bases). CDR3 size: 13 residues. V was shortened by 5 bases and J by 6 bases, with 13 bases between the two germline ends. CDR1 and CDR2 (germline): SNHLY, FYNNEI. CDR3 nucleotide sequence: TGTGCCAGCAGTCGCGGGGGAGTCCCTGAAGCTTTCTTT. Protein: CASSRGGVPEAFF.

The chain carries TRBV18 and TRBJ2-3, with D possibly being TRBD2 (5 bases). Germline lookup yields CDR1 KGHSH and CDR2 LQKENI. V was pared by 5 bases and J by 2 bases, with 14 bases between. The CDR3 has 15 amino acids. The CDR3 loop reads CASSDGILDTDTQYF. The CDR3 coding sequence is TGTGCCAGCTCAGACGGGATCTTGGACACAGATACGCAGTATTTT. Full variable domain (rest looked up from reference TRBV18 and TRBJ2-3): NAGVMQNPRHLVRRRGQEARLRCSPMKGHSHVYWYRQLPEEGLKFMVYLQKENIIDESGMPKERFSAEFPKEGPSILRIQQVVRGDSAAYFCASSDGILDTDTQYFGPGTRLTVL.

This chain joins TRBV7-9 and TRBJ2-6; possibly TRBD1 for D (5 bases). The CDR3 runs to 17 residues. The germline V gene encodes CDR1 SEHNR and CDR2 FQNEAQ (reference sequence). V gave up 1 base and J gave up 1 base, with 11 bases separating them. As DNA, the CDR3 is TGTGCCAGCAGCTTAGTGTCAGGGATATCTGGGGCCAACGTCCTGACTTTC. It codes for CASSLVSGISGANVLTF.

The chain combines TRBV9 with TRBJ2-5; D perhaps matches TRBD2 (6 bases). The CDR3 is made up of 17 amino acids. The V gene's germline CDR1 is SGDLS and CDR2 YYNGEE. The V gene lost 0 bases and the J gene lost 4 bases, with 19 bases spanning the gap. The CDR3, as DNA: TGTGCCAGCAGCGTAGACGTCGCGGGAACCCCGAGAGAGACCCAGTACTTC. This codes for CASSVDVAGTPRETQYF.

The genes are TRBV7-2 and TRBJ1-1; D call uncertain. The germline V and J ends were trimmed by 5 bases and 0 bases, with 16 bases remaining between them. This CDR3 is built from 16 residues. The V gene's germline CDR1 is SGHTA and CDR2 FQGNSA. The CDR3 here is CASSPPSGGLNTEAFF. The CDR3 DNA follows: TGTGCCAGCAGCCCCCCGAGTGGAGGCCTGAACACTGAAGCTTTCTTT.